This passage covers 13 T cell receptor beta chains from one sample sequenced in a study of human T cells and chemical hapten exposure (dated by TCRdb to 2020 to 2023). The time point label, as the study defines it: patch test 3, about 24 weeks after DPC sensitization. The treatment or condition label corresponds to: therapeutic diphenylcyclopropenone sensitization with weekly scalp DPC. To prepare the library, RACE was applied. Sequencing instrument: NextSeq 500. TCRdb trimmed the raw reads at Q25, called clones with MiXCR and kept productive beta chains. Each entry is one CDR3 protein sequence, shown with its most common DNA and genes. This sample has more than 95,000 distinct CDR3 sequences in its table, and less than 40% of those were observed once. The top ten hold roughly 2.7% of the sample. Material: whole blood, obtained in connection with sensitization to the hapten diphenylcyclopropenone (DPC). These TCRs come from a man aged 35 to 55 with alopecia areata. Some clones in this sample may be carry-over from other donors' samples.

J is TRBJ2-7 and V is TRBV9, with 7 bases matching TRBD2. The ends lost 6 bases at V and 5 bases at J; junction bases unmatched: 20. The CDR3 covers 17 residues. Germline values: CDR1 SGDLS, CDR2 YYNGEE. For the CDR3, the DNA is TGTGCCAGCATGGGGAGCACACTAGCGCCTCGAAGGGACGAGCAGTACGTC. It translates to CASMGSTLAPRRDEQYV.

The rearrangement uses TRBV20-1 and TRBJ2-7; 8 positions agree with TRBD1. CDR1 is DFQATT, CDR2 SNEGSKA, per germline (reference sequence). Unmatched junction bases numbered 5, after V lost 4 bases and J lost 0 bases. The CDR3 is 14 residues long. CDR3 DNA sequence: TGCAGTGCTACAACAGGGGGATTCTCCTACGAGCAGTACTTC. Protein product: CSATTGGFSYEQYF.

The genes are TRBV7-9 and TRBJ2-1; 10 positions agree with TRBD2. With 0 bases clipped from V and 7 bases from J, the junction kept 6 bases outside the gene matches. Germline V CDR1 and CDR2: SEHNR, FQNEAQ (reference sequence). This CDR3 is 16 amino acids long. The CDR3 nucleotides read TGTGCCAGCAGCTTAGCACTAGCGGGAAAGGGAAATGAGCAGTTCTTC. As protein: CASSLALAGKGNEQFF. Full variable domain (remainder filled in from reference TRBV7-9 and TRBJ2-1): DTGVSQNPRHKITKRGQNVTFRCDPISEHNRLYWYRQTLGQGPEFLTYFQNEAQLEKSRLLSDRFSAERPKGSFSTLEIQRTEQGDSAMYLCASSLALAGKGNEQFFGPGTRLTVL.

The CDR3 sequence is CASSLVRGSRTDTQYF. The CDR3 nucleotides are TGTGCCAGCAGCTTGGTGCGCGGCAGTCGCACAGATACGCAGTATTTT. This chain joins TRBV5-6 and TRBJ2-3; D gene ambiguous. CDR3 length: 16 residues. Per the germline V gene, CDR1 is SGHDT and CDR2 is YYEEEE. V was clipped by 0 bases and J by 1 base, with 12 bases between them.

This clonotype has a handful of counts. This chain links TRBV6-1 with TRBJ2-1; 8 bases are shared with TRBD2. CDR1 and CDR2 from the germline V gene are MNHNS and SASEGT. V lost 10 bases and J lost 1; bases outside the gene matches: 15. The CDR3 totals 17 residues. As DNA, the CDR3 is TGTGCCACCATGTGGAGCGGGAGTGACGCATCCTACAATGAGCAGTTCTTC. This sequence encodes CATMWSGSDASYNEQFF.

This clonotype was detected only a few times. This rearrangement joins TRBV7-2 to TRBJ2-3, with 8 bases matching TRBD2. V was pared by 0 bases and J by 6 bases, with 11 bases of the junction left unmatched. In germline, CDR1 is SGHTA, CDR2 FQGNSA. This CDR3 spans 17 amino acids. CDR3 bases: TGTGCCAGCAGCTTAGCGCCACTAGCGGACTACCCCGATACGCAGTATTTT. It translates to CASSLAPLADYPDTQYF. Drawing the rest from reference TRBV7-2 and TRBJ2-3, the complete variable domain is GAGVSQSPSNKVTEKGKDVELRCDPISGHTALYWYRQSLGQGLEFLIYFQGNSAPDKSGLPSDRFSAERTGGSVSTLTIQRTQQEDSAVYLCASSLAPLADYPDTQYFGPGTRLTVL.

This clonotype came up a few times. The V call is TRBV12-3 or TRBV12-4, the J call TRBJ1-2; 9 bases are a match to TRBD1. V shed 5 bases, J shed 6 bases, and the junction held 7 bases outside the gene matches. There are 14 residues in the CDR3. This chain's CDR3 is CASSRGTGSNGYTF. Written as DNA, the CDR3 is TGTGCCAGCAGTAGAGGGACAGGGAGTAATGGCTACACCTTC.

J is TRBJ2-7 and V is TRBV29-1; D perhaps matches TRBD2 (5 bases). Germline V gene data show CDR1 as SQVTM and CDR2 as ANQGSEA. The V and J ends lost 2 bases and 6 bases respectively, with 8 bases between them. There are 11 residues in the CDR3. CDR3 residues: CSVEYGLEQYV. The DNA for the CDR3 is TGCAGCGTTGAATACGGACTCGAGCAGTACGTC.

This rearrangement joins TRBV24-1 to TRBJ2-5; 7 bases are a match to TRBD1. CDR1 and CDR2 from the germline V gene are KGHDR and SFDVKD. V dropped 0 bases and J dropped 6; count of bases not matched to a gene: 3. The CDR3 runs to 14 residues. The DNA for the CDR3 is TGTGCCACCAGTGATTTGGGGACAGTACAGACCCAGTACTTC. This encodes CATSDLGTVQTQYF.

V is TRBV2 and J is TRBJ2-5, with unresolved D. Germline CDR1 is SNHLY and CDR2 is FYNNEI. V was shortened by 4 bases and J by 4 bases, with 4 bases between the two germline ends. The CDR3 consists of 11 residues. The CDR3 bases are TGTGCCAGCAGTGTACGAGAGACCCAGTACTTC. It codes for CASSVRETQYF.

CDR3 bases: TGTGCCAGCAGTTTTGGGGCGAGAAACACCGGGGAGCTGTTTTTT. Amino acid sequence: CASSFGARNTGELFF. V is TRBV6-2 or TRBV6-3 and J is TRBJ2-2; weak D call: TRBD1 (5 bases). Trimming shortened V by 4 bases and J by 2 bases, and 11 bases separated the two germline ends. CDR1 is MNHEY and CDR2 is SVGEGT in the germline V gene. The CDR3 sequence is 15 residues long.

V usage is TRBV12-3 or TRBV12-4 and J usage is TRBJ2-5; possibly TRBD1 for D (5 bases). V lost 5 bases to trimming and J lost 5 bases, with 27 bases between them. The CDR3 runs to 18 residues. Here the CDR3 DNA reads TGTGCCAGCAGTCCAGCTGGGCGATTAACAGGTCTTGGGGAGACCCAGTACTTC. It translates to CASSPAGRLTGLGETQYF.

This clonotype has a single count. CDR3 region: CASSSTGGLMTLHF. CDR3 bases: TGTGCCAGCAGCTCGACAGGGGGCCTTATGACCCTCCACTTT. The chain uses TRBV7-8 and TRBJ1-6; 10 bases agree with TRBD1. V lost 4 bases, J lost 14 bases, and 8 bases stayed unmatched. This CDR3 has 14 amino acids. Germline V gene data show CDR1 as SGHVS and CDR2 as FQNEAQ.